The clone carrying this TCR beta chain has just a few counts. The data were produced by immunoSEQ multiplex PCR, yet TCRdb's version contains in-frame clones alone and is incomplete. The sample includes some 300,000 clones, 85% of them seen just once. In germline, CDR1 is SEHNR, CDR2 FQNEAQ (reference sequence). The CDR3 is 15 amino acids. With 3 bases removed from V and 0 bases from J, the gap between germline ends came to 10 bases. This record comes from a study of blood T cell repertoires in COVID-19. Sequenced material: peripheral blood. The chain recombines TRBV7-9 with TRBJ2-3; weak D call: TRBD2 (6 bases). This receptor was taken from a woman aged 50 to 60 with active or convalescent COVID-19. CDR3 nucleotide sequence: TGTGCCAGCAGCTTGGGCGGGGTCAGCACAGATACGCAGTATTTT. Amino acids: CASSLGGVSTDTQYF.